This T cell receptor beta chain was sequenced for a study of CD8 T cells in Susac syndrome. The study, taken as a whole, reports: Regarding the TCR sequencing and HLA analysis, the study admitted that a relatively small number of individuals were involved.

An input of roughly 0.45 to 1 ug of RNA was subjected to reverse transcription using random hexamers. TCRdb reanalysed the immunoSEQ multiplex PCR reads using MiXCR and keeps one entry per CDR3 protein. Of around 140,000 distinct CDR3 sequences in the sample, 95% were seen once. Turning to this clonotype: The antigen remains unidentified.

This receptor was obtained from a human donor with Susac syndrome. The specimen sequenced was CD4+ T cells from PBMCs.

This CDR3 reads CAWSAPRQGAFSGYTF. CDR3 nucleotide sequence: TGTGCCTGGAGTGCCCCCCGACAGGGGGCGTTTAGTGGCTACACCTTC. This chain joins TRBV30 and TRBJ1-2, with 10 bases identical to TRBD1. CDR1 and CDR2 from the germline V gene are GTSNPN and SVGIG (reference sequence). The CDR3 is 16 amino acids. With V trimmed by 1 base and J by 7 bases, 12 bases remained unmatched. Complete variable domain (other parts from reference TRBV30 and TRBJ1-2): SQTIHQWPATLVQPVGSPLSLECTVEGTSNPNLYWYRQAAGRGLQLLFYSVGIGQISSEVPQNLSASRPQDRQFILSSKKLLLSDSGFYLCAWSAPRQGAFSGYTFGSGTRLTVV.